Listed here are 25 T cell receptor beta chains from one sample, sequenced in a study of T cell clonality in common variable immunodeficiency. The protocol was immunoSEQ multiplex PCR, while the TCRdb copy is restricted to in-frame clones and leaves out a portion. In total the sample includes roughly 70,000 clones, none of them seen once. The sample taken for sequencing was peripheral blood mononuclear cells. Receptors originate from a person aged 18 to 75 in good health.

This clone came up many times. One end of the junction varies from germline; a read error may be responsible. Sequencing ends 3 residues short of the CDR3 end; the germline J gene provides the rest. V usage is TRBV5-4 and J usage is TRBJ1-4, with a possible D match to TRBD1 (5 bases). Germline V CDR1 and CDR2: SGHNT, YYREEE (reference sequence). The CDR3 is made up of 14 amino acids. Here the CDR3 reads CASSPGGGNGKLFF. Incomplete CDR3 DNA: TGTGCCAGCAGCCCTGGGGGGGGGAATGGAAAA.

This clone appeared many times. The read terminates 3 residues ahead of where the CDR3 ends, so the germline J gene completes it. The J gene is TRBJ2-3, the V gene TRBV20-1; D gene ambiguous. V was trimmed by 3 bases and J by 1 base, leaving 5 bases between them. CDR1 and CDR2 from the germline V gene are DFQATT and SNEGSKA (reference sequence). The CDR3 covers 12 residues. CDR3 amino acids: CSASFGTDTQYF. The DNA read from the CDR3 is TGCAGTGCTAGCTTTGGCACAGATACG.

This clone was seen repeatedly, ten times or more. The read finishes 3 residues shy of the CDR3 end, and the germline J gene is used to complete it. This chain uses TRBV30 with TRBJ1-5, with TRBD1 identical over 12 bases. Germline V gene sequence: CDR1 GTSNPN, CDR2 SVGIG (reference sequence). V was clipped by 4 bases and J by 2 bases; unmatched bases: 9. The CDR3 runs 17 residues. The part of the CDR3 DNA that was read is TGTGCCTGGAAGGGGACAGGGGGCGCGGGAGGCAATCAGCCC. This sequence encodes CAWKGTGGAGGNQP. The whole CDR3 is CAWKGTGGAGGNQPQHF.

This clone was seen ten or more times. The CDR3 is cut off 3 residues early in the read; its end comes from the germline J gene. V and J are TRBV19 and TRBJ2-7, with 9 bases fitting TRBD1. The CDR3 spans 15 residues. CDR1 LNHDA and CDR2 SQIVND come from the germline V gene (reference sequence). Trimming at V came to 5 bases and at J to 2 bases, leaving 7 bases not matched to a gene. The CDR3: CASSSGQGTPYEQYF. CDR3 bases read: TGTGCCAGTAGTTCTGGACAGGGGACCCCCTACGAG. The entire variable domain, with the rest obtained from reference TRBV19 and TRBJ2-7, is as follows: DGGITQSPKYLFRKEGQNVTLSCEQNLNHDAMYWYRQDPGQGLRLIYYSQIVNDFQKGDIAEGYSVSREKKESFPLTVTSAQKNPTAFYLCASSSGQGTPYEQYFGPGTRLTVT.

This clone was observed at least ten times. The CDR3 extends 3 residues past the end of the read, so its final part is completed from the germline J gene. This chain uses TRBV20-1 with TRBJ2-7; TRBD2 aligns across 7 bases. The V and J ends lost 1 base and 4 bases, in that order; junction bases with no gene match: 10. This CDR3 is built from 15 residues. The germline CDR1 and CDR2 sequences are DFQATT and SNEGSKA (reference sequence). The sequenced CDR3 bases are TGCAGTGCTAGAGCAGCCAGCGGGAACTCTTACGAG. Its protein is CSARAASGNSYE. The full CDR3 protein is CSARAASGNSYEQYF.

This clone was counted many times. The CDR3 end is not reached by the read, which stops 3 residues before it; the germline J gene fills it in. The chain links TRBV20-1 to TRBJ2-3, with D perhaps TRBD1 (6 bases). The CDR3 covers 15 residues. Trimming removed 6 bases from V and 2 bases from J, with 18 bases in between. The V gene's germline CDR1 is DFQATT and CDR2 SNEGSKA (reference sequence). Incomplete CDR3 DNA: TGCAGTGCAGAACAGGGATCCCCCTACACAGATACG. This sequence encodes CSAEQGSPYTDT. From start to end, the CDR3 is CSAEQGSPYTDTQYF.

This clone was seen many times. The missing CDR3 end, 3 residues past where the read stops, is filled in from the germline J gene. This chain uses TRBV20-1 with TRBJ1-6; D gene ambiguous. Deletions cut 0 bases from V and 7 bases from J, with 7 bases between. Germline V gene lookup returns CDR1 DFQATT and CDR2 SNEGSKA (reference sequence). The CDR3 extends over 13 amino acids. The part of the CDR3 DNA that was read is TGCAGTGCTAGAGAAACAGTGAATTCACCC. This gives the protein CSARETVNSP. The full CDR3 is CSARETVNSPLHF.

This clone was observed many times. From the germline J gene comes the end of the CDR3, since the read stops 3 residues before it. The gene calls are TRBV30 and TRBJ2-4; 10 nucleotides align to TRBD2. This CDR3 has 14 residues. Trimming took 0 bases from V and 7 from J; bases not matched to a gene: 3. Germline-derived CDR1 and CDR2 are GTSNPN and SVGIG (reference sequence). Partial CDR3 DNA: TGTGCCTGGAGTGTGGGAGCGGGAGGGAACATT. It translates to CAWSVGAGGNI. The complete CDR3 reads CAWSVGAGGNIQYF.

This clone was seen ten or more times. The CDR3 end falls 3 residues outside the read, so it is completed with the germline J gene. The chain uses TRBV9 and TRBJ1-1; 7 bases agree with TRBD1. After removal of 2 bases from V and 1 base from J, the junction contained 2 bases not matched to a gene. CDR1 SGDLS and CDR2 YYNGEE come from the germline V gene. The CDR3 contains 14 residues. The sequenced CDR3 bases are TGTGCCAGCAGCGTCGGGACAGCGAACACTGAA. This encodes CASSVGTANTE. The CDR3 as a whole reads CASSVGTANTEAFF.

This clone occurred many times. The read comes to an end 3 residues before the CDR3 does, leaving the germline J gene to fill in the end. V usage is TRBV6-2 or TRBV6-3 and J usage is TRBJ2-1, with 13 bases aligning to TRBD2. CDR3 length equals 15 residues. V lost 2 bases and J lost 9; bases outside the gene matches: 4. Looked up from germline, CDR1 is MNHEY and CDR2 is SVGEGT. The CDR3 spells CASSYGTSGIREQFF. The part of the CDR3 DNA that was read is TGTGCCAGCAGTTACGGGACTAGCGGGATACGTGAG.

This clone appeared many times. The CDR3 reads CSARVRDIGGYTF. The sequenced part of the CDR3 DNA is TGCAGTGCTAGAGTCCGGGACATAGGTGGC. The chain uses TRBV20-1 and TRBJ1-2; tentatively, D is TRBD1 (6 bases). The CDR3 end falls 3 residues outside the read, so it is completed with the germline J gene. In germline, CDR1 is DFQATT, CDR2 SNEGSKA (reference sequence). CDR3 length: 13 residues. The V end was cut by 1 base, the J end by 7 bases, with 13 bases between.

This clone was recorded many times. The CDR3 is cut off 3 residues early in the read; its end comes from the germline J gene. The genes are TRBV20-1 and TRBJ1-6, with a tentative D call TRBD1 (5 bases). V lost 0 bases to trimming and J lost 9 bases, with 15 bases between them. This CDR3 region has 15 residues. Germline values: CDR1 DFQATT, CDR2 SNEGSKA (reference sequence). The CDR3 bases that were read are TGCAGTGCTAGAGATTCTTCGGGGGGAGTTTCACCC. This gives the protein CSARDSSGGVSP. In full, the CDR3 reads CSARDSSGGVSPLHF.

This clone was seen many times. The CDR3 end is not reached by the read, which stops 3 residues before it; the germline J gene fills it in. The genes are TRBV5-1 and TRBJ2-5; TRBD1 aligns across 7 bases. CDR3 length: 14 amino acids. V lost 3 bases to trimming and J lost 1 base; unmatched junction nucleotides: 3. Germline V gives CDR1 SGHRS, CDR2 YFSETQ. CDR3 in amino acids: CASSSGTAQETQYF. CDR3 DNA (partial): TGCGCCAGCAGCTCCGGGACAGCCCAAGAGACC.

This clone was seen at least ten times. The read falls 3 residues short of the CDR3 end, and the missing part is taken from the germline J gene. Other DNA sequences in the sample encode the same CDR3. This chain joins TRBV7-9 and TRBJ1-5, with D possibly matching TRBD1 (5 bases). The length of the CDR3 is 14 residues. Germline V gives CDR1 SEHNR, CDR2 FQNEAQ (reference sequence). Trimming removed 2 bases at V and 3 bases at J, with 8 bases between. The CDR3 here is CASSLRGDNQPQHF. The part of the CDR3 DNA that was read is TGTGCCAGCAGCTTACGGGGGGACAATCAGCCC.

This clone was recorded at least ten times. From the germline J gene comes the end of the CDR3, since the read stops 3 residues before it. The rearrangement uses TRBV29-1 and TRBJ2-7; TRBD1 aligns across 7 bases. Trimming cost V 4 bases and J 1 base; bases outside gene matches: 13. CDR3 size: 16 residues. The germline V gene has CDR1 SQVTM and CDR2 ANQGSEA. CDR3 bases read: TGCAGCGTTGGACGGGAACTGGGACAGCTTTCCTACGAG. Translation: CSVGRELGQLSYE. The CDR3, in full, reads CSVGRELGQLSYEQYF.

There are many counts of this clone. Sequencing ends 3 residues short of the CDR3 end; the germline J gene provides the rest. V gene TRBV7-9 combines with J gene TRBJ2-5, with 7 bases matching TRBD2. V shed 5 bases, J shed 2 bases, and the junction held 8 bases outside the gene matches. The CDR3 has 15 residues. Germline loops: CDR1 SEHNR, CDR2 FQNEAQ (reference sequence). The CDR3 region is CASSPRDYPQETQYF. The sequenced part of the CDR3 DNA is TGTGCCAGCAGCCCCCGGGACTACCCACAAGAGACC.

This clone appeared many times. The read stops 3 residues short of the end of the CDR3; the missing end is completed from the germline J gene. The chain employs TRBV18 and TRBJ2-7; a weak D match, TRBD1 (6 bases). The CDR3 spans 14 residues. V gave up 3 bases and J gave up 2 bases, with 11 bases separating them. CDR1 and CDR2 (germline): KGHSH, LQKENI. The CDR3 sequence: CASSPGHRTYEQYF. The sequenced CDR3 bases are TGTGCCAGCTCACCGGGACATAGGACCTACGAG.

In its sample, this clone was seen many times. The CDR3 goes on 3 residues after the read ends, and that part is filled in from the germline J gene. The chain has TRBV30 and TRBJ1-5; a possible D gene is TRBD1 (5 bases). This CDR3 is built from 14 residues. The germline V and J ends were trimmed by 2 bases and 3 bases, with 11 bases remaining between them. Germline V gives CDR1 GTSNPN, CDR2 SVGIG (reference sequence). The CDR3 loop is CAWSQDTPNQPQHF. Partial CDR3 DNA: TGTGCCTGGAGTCAGGACACCCCCAATCAGCCC.

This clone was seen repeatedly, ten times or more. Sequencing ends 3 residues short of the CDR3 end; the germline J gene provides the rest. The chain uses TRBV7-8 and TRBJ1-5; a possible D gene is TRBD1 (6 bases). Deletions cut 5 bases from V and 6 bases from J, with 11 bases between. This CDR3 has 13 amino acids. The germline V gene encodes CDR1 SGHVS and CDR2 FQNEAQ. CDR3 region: CASSLKGGQPQHF. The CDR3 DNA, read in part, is TGTGCCAGCAGCCTTAAAGGGGGTCAGCCC.

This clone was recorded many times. The CDR3 loop is CASIKGGDFTEAFF. CDR3 DNA (partial): TGTGCCAGCATCAAAGGGGGGGATTTCACTGAA. The chain couples TRBV28 to TRBJ1-1; possible D gene TRBD1, 6 bases. The CDR3 goes on 3 residues after the read ends, and that part is filled in from the germline J gene. The length of the CDR3 is 14 residues. Germline V CDR1 and CDR2: MDHEN, SYDVKM. Between the trimmed V and J ends, which lost 7 bases and 4 bases, there was a span of 16 bases.

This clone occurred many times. The CDR3 sequence: CASSWTGGDEKLFF. The CDR3 DNA, read in part, is TGCGCCAGCAGCTGGACAGGGGGGGATGAAAAA. The chain recombines TRBV5-1 with TRBJ1-4, with 10 bases identical to TRBD1. The sequenced fragment ends 3 residues before the CDR3 boundary, so the rest is inferred from the germline J gene. The germline V gene encodes CDR1 SGHRS and CDR2 YFSETQ. Trimming removed 3 bases from V and 6 bases from J; junction bases left unmatched: 2. This CDR3 contains 14 residues.

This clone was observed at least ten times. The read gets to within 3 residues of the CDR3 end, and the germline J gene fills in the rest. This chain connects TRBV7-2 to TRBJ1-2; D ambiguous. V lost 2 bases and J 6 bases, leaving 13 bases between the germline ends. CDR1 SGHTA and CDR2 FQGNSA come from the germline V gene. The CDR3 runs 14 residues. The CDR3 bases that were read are TGTGCCAGCAGCTTAAATTCCCGCGGGGATGGC. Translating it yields CASSLNSRGDG. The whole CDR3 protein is CASSLNSRGDGYTF.

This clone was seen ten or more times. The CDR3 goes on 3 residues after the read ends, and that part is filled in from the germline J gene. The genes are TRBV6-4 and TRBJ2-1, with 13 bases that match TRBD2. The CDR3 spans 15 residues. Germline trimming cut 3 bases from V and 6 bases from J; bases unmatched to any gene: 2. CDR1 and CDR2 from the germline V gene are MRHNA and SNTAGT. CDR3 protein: CASSELAGGPNEQFF. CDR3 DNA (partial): TGTGCCAGCAGTGAACTAGCGGGAGGGCCCAATGAG.

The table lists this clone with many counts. CDR3 region: CASDPTGSSYEQYF. CDR3 bases read: TGTGCCAGCGACCCAACGGGGAGCTCCTACGAG. The genes are TRBV19 and TRBJ2-7; D might be TRBD2 (5 bases). With the read ending 3 residues before the CDR3 end, the germline J gene is used to fill in that end. The V and J ends lost 9 bases and 0 bases respectively, with 15 bases between them. This CDR3 spans 14 amino acids. Germline CDR1 reads LNHDA; CDR2 reads SQIVND (reference sequence).

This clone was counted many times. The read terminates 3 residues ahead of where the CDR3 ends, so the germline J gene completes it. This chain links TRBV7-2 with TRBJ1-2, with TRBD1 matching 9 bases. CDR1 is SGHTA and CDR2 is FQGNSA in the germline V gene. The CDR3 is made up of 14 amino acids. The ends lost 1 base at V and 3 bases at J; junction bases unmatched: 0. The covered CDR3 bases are TGTGCCAGCAGCTTAGGGACAGGGGACTATGGC. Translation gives CASSLGTGDYG. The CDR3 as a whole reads CASSLGTGDYGYTF.